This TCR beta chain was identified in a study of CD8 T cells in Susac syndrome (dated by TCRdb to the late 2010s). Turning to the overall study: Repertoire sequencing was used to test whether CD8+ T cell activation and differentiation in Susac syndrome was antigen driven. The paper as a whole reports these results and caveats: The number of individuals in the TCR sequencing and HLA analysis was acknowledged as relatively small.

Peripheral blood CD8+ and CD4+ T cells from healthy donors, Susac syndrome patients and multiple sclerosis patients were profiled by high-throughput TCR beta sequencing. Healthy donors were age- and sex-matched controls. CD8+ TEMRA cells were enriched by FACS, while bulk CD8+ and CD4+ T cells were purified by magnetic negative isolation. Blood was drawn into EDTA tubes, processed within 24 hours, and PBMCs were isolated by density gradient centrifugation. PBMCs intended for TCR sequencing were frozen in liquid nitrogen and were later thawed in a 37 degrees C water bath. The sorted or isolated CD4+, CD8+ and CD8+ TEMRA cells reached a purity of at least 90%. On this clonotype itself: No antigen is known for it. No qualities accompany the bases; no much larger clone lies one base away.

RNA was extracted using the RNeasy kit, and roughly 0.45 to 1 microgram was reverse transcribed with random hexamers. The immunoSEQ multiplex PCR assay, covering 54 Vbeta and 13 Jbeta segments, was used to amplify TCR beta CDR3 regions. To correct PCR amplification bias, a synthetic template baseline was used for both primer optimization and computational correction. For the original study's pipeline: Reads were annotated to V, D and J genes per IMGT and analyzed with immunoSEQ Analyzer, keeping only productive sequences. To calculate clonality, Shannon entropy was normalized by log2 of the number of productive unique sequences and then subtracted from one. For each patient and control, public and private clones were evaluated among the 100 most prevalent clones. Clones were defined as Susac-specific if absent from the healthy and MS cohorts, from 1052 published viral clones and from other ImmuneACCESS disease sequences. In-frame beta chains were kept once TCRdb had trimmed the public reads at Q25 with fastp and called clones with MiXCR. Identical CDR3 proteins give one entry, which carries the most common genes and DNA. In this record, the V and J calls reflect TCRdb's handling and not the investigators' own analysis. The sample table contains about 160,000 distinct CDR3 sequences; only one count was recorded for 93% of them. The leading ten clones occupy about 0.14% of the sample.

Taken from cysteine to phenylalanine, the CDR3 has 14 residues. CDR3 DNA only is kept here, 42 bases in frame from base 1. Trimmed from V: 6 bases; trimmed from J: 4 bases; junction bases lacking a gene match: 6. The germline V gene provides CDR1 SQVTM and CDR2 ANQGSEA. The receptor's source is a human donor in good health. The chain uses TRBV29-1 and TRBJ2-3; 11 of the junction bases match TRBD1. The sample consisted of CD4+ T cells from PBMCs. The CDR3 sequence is CSVGGQGESDTQYF. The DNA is TGCAGCGTGGGGGGACAGGGGGAATCAGATACGCAGTATTTT.